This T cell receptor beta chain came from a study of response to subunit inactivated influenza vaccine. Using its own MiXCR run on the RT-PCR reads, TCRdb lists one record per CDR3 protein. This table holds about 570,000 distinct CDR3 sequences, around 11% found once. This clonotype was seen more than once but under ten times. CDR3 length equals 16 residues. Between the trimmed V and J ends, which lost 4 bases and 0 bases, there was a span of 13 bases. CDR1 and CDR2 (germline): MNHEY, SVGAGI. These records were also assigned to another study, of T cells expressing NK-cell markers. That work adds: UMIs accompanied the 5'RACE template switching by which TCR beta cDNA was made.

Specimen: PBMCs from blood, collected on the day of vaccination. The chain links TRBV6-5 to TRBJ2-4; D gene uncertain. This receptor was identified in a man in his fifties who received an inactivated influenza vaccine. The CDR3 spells CASSSLANLAKNIQYF. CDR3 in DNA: TGTGCCAGCAGTTCCCTGGCGAACCTAGCCAAAAACATTCAGTACTTC.